The next 2 T cell receptor beta chains were all read from a single sample in a study of T cell responses to AZD1222 COVID-19 vaccine. Profiled with immunoSEQ multiplex PCR; TCRdb holds only in-frame clones, not every one. The sample has about 140,000 clones, 80% to 95% seen once. The sample consisted of peripheral blood, taken on day 0 of AZD1222 vaccination. These receptors were collected from an adult in good health.

This clone was seen only a few times. This chain joins TRBV11-2 and TRBJ2-1; 11 bases agree with TRBD1. Looked up from germline, CDR1 is SGHAT and CDR2 is FQNNGV. V trimming: 5 bases; J trimming: 6 bases; junction bases outside the gene matches: 9. This CDR3 is built from 16 residues. DNA for the CDR3: TGTGCCAGCAGCAGAGCGGGGACAGGGGGTTTCAATGAGCAGTTCTTC. It encodes CASSRAGTGGFNEQFF.

This clone was observed once. The chain's CDR3 is CASSPVLQGLSYNEQFF. The CDR3 DNA reads as TGTGCCAGCTCACCGGTCCTACAGGGTCTCTCCTACAATGAGCAGTTCTTC. This chain links TRBV18 with TRBJ2-1; tentative D call: TRBD1 (6 bases). Trimming took off 3 bases at V and 0 bases at J, with 15 bases between the two ends. The CDR3 length is 17 residues. Germline values: CDR1 KGHSH, CDR2 LQKENI.